The 27 T cell receptor beta chains given below trace back to one sample, sequenced in a study of shared clonotypes between healthy human individuals. Generated by immunoSEQ multiplex PCR, the TCRdb table keeps only in-frame clones and is missing some. This repertoire shows about 2 million clones, 95% found once; its top ten account for about 0.13%. The sequencing sample was made of naive CD4+ T cells sorted from blood. As to subset: CD45RA+ positively selected. These receptors came from a man aged 18 to 35 in good health.

The genes are TRBV5-1 and TRBJ2-3; D is possibly TRBD2 (6 bases). The CDR3 sequence is 15 residues long. Germline loops: CDR1 SGHRS, CDR2 YFSETQ. V lost 3 bases and J 1 base, leaving 12 bases between the germline ends. CDR3 in amino acids: CASSWGGVGTDTQYF. CDR3 nucleotides: TGCGCCAGCAGCTGGGGCGGGGTCGGCACAGATACGCAGTATTTT.

The V and J genes are TRBV7-9 and TRBJ1-1, with 9 bases fitting TRBD1. Per germline, CDR1 SEHNR and CDR2 FQNEAQ (reference sequence). This CDR3 is built from 13 residues. V dropped 6 bases and J dropped 6; count of bases not matched to a gene: 5. This CDR3 reads CASSDRGVAEAFF. The CDR3 DNA reads TGTGCCAGCAGTGACAGGGGGGTAGCTGAAGCTTTCTTT.

The genes are TRBV6-5 and TRBJ2-2; D gene unclear. This CDR3 spans 13 amino acids. V was pared by 10 bases and J by 1 base, with 10 bases between. Germline CDR1 reads MNHEY; CDR2 reads SVGAGI. DNA of the CDR3: TGTGCCACGCGGATTTTGAACACCGGGGAGCTGTTTTTT. This translates into CATRILNTGELFF.

The CDR3 nucleotides are TGTGCCACTCGACTAGTCTCCTACAATGAGCAGTTCTTC. Translating it yields CATRLVSYNEQFF. This rearrangement joins TRBV25-1 to TRBJ2-1, with D perhaps matching TRBD2 (6 bases). The CDR3 covers 13 residues. The germline V gene encodes CDR1 MGHDK and CDR2 SYGVNS. With 10 bases removed from V and 0 bases from J, the gap between germline ends came to 10 bases. The whole variable domain, filled in from reference TRBV25-1 and TRBJ2-1, reads EADIYQTPRYLVIGTGKKITLECSQTMGHDKMYWYQQDPGMELHLIHYSYGVNSTEKGDLSSESTVSRIRTEHFPLTLESARPSHTSQYLCATRLVSYNEQFFGPGTRLTVL.

The chain uses TRBV19 and TRBJ1-5; no clear D gene. The germline gives CDR1 LNHDA, CDR2 SQIVND (reference sequence). V lost 6 bases to trimming and J lost 2 bases, with 11 bases between them. The CDR3 is 14 amino acids. CDR3 sequence: CASSPREGNQPQHF. CDR3 sequence (DNA): TGTGCCAGTAGCCCCCGGGAGGGCAATCAGCCCCAGCATTTT.

This chain uses TRBV9 with TRBJ1-2, with D possibly being TRBD1 (5 bases). Between the trimmed V and J ends, which lost 3 bases and 0 bases, there was a span of 9 bases. CDR3 length: 14 residues. Germline V gene sequence: CDR1 SGDLS, CDR2 YYNGEE. CDR3 sequence: CASSADNANYGYTF. The DNA of the CDR3 is TGTGCCAGCAGCGCGGACAACGCTAACTATGGCTACACCTTC.

The V gene is TRBV10-1, the J gene TRBJ2-5; TRBD1 matches 11 bases. V was clipped by 6 bases and J by 5 bases; unmatched bases: 5. Germline V gene lookup returns CDR1 WNHNN and CDR2 SYGVQD (reference sequence). The CDR3 has 14 amino acids. This CDR3 is CASSRTGGRETQYF. CDR3 nucleotide sequence: TGCGCCAGCAGCCGGACAGGGGGCCGGGAGACCCAGTACTTC.

This chain uses TRBV7-2 with TRBJ2-7, with D perhaps matching TRBD2 (6 bases). The CDR3 spans 15 residues. Germline CDR1 and CDR2: SGHTA and FQGNSA. Trimming stripped 1 base from V and 1 base from J, with 11 bases between. CDR3 region: CASSLGGRLSYEQYF. CDR3 in DNA: TGTGCCAGCAGCTTAGGGGGGAGGTTATCCTACGAGCAGTACTTC.

This sequence joins TRBV7-2 and TRBJ2-1, with 8 bases lining up with TRBD2. The CDR3 has 18 residues. The V segment lost 5 bases and the J segment 7 bases; nucleotides outside the gene matches: 19. Germline CDR1 reads SGHTA; CDR2 reads FQGNSA. CDR3 nucleotides: TGTGCCAGCAGCCCGCGGCCGGGACTAGGACCAGGGAATAATGAGCAGTTCTTC. It translates to CASSPRPGLGPGNNEQFF.

The chain employs TRBV5-8 and TRBJ2-7; D gene ambiguous. Trimming stripped 0 bases from V and 3 bases from J, with 4 bases between. This CDR3 contains 12 residues. Germline V CDR1 and CDR2: SGHTS, YDEGEE. The CDR3 reads CASSLDRYEQYF. In nucleotides, the CDR3 is TGTGCCAGCAGCTTGGATCGCTACGAGCAGTACTTC.

The table lists this clone with a count of one. V and J are TRBV7-2 and TRBJ2-7; 7 positions agree with TRBD1. The ends lost 5 bases at V and 1 base at J; junction bases unmatched: 2. Germline V gene data show CDR1 as SGHTA and CDR2 as FQGNSA. This CDR3 spans 13 amino acids. CDR3 region: CASSADRSYEQYF. CDR3 sequence (DNA): TGTGCCAGCAGCGCGGACAGGTCCTACGAGCAGTACTTC.

This chain connects TRBV19 to TRBJ1-2; D possibly corresponds to TRBD1 (5 bases). This CDR3 has 16 residues. Germline V gene data show CDR1 as LNHDA and CDR2 as SQIVND (reference sequence). Trimming took 3 bases from V and 1 from J, leaving 15 bases between them. CDR3 nucleotide sequence: TGTGCCAGTAGTATGGGCCGGGACGCCCATAACTATGGCTACACCTTC. Protein product: CASSMGRDAHNYGYTF.

The chain recombines TRBV5-1 with TRBJ2-3, with 11 bases aligning to TRBD2. The CDR3 has 15 residues. Trimming at V came to 7 bases and at J to 4 bases, leaving 8 bases not matched to a gene. The V gene's germline CDR1 is SGHRS and CDR2 YFSETQ. The CDR3 DNA reads TGCGCCAGCCATACTAGCGGGAGTCTCCCAGATACGCAGTATTTT. It encodes CASHTSGSLPDTQYF.

The genes are TRBV19 and TRBJ2-1, with D possibly TRBD1 on 5 matching bases. In germline, CDR1 is LNHDA, CDR2 SQIVND (reference sequence). The CDR3 extends over 15 amino acids. Trimming pared 0 bases from V and 7 bases from J, leaving 13 bases between. CDR3 nucleotide sequence: TGTGCCAGTAGTATAGACCTCGGCAGGGCTAATGAGCAGTTCTTC. Protein: CASSIDLGRANEQFF.

This clone was recorded only once. The chain joins TRBV2 to TRBJ1-6; TRBD1 is a possible D gene (5 bases). With 7 bases removed from V and 7 bases from J, the gap between germline ends came to 14 bases. The V gene's germline CDR1 is SNHLY and CDR2 FYNNEI. CDR3 size: 14 residues. Here the CDR3 DNA reads TGTGCCAGCATTGGTCCAGGGCGGAATTCACCCCTCCACTTT. Amino acid sequence: CASIGPGRNSPLHF.

The genes are TRBV28 and TRBJ2-6, with 8 bases fitting TRBD2. V dropped 8 bases and J dropped 0; count of bases not matched to a gene: 6. The CDR3 runs to 16 residues. Germline CDR1 and CDR2: MDHEN and SYDVKM. In nucleotides, the CDR3 is TGTGCCAGCTCCGGACTAGCCGTCTCTGGGGCCAACGTCCTGACTTTC. Translated, it gives CASSGLAVSGANVLTF.

Here the CDR3 reads CAWSEQGPYQPQHF. The CDR3 bases are TGTGCCTGGAGTGAACAGGGACCTTATCAGCCCCAGCATTTT. This chain uses TRBV30 with TRBJ1-5; D is possibly TRBD1 (6 bases). Per the germline V gene, CDR1 is GTSNPN and CDR2 is SVGIG (reference sequence). CDR3 size: 14 residues. Between the trimmed V and J ends, which lost 1 base and 5 bases, there was a span of 12 bases. Based on the CDR3 plus reference TRBV30 and TRBJ1-5, the full variable domain is SQTIHQWPATLVQPVGSPLSLECTVEGTSNPNLYWYRQAAGRGLQLLFYSVGIGQISSEVPQNLSASRPQDRQFILSSKKLLLSDSGFYLCAWSEQGPYQPQHFGDGTRLSIL.

CDR3 sequence (DNA): TGCGCCAGCAGTAGTGGACTAGCGGGAGGGCCCTACCAAGAGACCCAGTACTTC. Translation: CASSSGLAGGPYQETQYF. The chain links TRBV10-1 to TRBJ2-5; TRBD2 aligns across 15 bases. Trimming cost V 5 bases and J 0 bases; bases outside gene matches: 7. The CDR3 length is 18 residues. The V gene's germline CDR1 is WNHNN and CDR2 SYGVQD (reference sequence).

The rearrangement uses TRBV18 and TRBJ1-2; 9 positions match TRBD1. Germline V gene data show CDR1 as KGHSH and CDR2 as LQKENI. V trimming: 3 bases; J trimming: 4 bases; junction bases outside the gene matches: 9. CDR3 length: 16 residues. For the CDR3, the DNA is TGTGCCAGCTCACCGCGGACAGGGGATTCTCCCTATGGCTACACCTTC. It specifies CASSPRTGDSPYGYTF. Combining the CDR3 with reference TRBV18 and TRBJ1-2 gives the whole variable domain NAGVMQNPRHLVRRRGQEARLRCSPMKGHSHVYWYRQLPEEGLKFMVYLQKENIIDESGMPKERFSAEFPKEGPSILRIQQVVRGDSAAYFCASSPRTGDSPYGYTFGSGTRLTVV.

The count of this clone is one. The chain uses TRBV2 and TRBJ1-1; D is perhaps TRBD1 (5 bases). V was clipped by 7 bases and J by 1 base, with 16 bases between them. Germline V gene data show CDR1 as SNHLY and CDR2 as FYNNEI. This CDR3 has 15 amino acids. Here the CDR3 reads CASTTNWGPNTEAFF. CDR3 DNA: TGTGCCAGCACCACCAACTGGGGCCCGAACACTGAAGCTTTCTTT.

This chain links TRBV9 with TRBJ2-1, with 9 bases matching TRBD2. Trimming cost V 2 bases and J 4 bases; bases outside gene matches: 7. The CDR3 has 16 residues. From germline, CDR1 is SGDLS and CDR2 YYNGEE. CDR3 region: CASSVDPAGGYNEQFF. CDR3 DNA: TGTGCCAGCAGCGTTGACCCGGCGGGGGGGTACAATGAGCAGTTCTTC.

This clone was picked up one time. J is TRBJ2-2 and V is TRBV25-1; TRBD2 matches 11 bases. CDR1 is MGHDK and CDR2 is SYGVNS in the germline V gene. The CDR3 is made up of 15 amino acids. V shed 6 bases, J shed 2 bases, and the junction held 2 bases outside the gene matches. CDR3 sequence: CASRRLAGNTGELFF. The CDR3 DNA sequence: TGTGCCAGCAGGCGACTAGCGGGAAACACCGGGGAGCTGTTTTTT.

CDR3 amino acids: CASSIPGSYYEQYF. In DNA, the CDR3 is TGTGCCAGTAGTATCCCCGGCTCTTACTACGAGCAGTACTTC. The rearrangement uses TRBV19 and TRBJ2-7; no clear D. CDR3 size: 14 residues. The V gene's germline CDR1 is LNHDA and CDR2 SQIVND (reference sequence). Trimming shortened V by 3 bases and J by 3 bases, and 12 bases separated the two germline ends.

Comments on this clone: Within the sample, other DNA sequences also encode this same CDR3. V gene TRBV9 combines with J gene TRBJ1-1; no clear D. This CDR3 region has 14 residues. V lost 0 bases and J 0 bases, leaving 6 bases between the germline ends. Germline V gene lookup returns CDR1 SGDLS and CDR2 YYNGEE. CDR3 DNA sequence: TGTGCCAGCAGCGTAGGACAATTGAACACTGAAGCTTTCTTT. Residues: CASSVGQLNTEAFF.

The chain carries TRBV7-9 and TRBJ2-3, with TRBD2 identical over 7 bases. Germline lookup yields CDR1 SEHNR and CDR2 FQNEAQ (reference sequence). The CDR3 runs 15 residues. V was pared by 1 base and J by 2 bases, with 3 bases of the junction left unmatched. The CDR3 DNA sequence: TGTGCCAGCAGCTTAGGACTAGCCCACACAGATACGCAGTATTTT. Amino acids: CASSLGLAHTDTQYF.

The chain couples TRBV2 to TRBJ1-2; 8 bases fit TRBD1. J was trimmed by 6 bases and V by 10 bases; bases with no gene match: 13. The CDR3 loop spans 14 amino acids. CDR1 SNHLY and CDR2 FYNNEI come from the germline V gene. The CDR3 nucleotides are TGTGCCAACACCAGACAGGGGATGGGAAATGGCTACACCTTC. It specifies CANTRQGMGNGYTF.

The V call is TRBV5-6, the J call TRBJ1-4; D is unclear. The CDR3 is made up of 14 amino acids. From germline, CDR1 is SGHDT and CDR2 YYEEEE. V lost 0 bases to trimming and J lost 8 bases, with 11 bases between them. CDR3 nucleotides: TGTGCCAGCAGCTTGGTTGCCGGTGACGAAAAACTGTTTTTT. This translates into CASSLVAGDEKLFF.